The entry below gives a single T cell receptor (beta chain) sequence along with its context. Its specificity is not known. The sample originates from a study of CD4 T cells in relation to SARS-CoV-2 and coronaviruses. Study outcomes and limitations: Samples before the pandemic and after infection were not matched within any donor.

CDR1 and CDR2 (germline): MNHNS, SASEGT. Trimming cost V 1 base and J 6 bases, with 8 bases left between them. CDR3 length equals 13 residues. Naive and memory CD4+ T cells were cultured with CEF, then survey-sequenced. Produced via immunoSEQ multiplex PCR; TCRdb's table is partial and in-frame only. This sample has about 43,000 clones; almost 85% occur once, and the top ten carry more than 1.3%. For roughly ten days, roughly 9 x 10^4 sorted CD4+ cells grew with T cell-depleted PBMCs and CEF. The TCR was taken from an adult with COVID-19. The gene calls are TRBV6-1 and TRBJ2-3; D is perhaps TRBD2 (6 bases). The specimen sequenced was naive CD4+ T cells from PBMCs, cultured in vitro. Described subset: naive CD4+ T cells isolated by negative enrichment. CDR3: CASSEGLVDTQYF. As DNA, the CDR3 is TGTGCCAGCAGTGAAGGACTAGTGGATACGCAGTATTTT.